The next 16 T cell receptor beta chains were all read from a single sample in a study of shared clonotypes between healthy human individuals (dated by TCRdb to 2019 to 2021). Preparation of the library involved the immunoSEQ multiplex PCR assay. TCRdb carries this immuneACCESS record with in-frame sequences only. Its versions omit some clonotypes, under half of them owing to an unresolved V gene in the studies checked, with the rest unexplained. This sample is represented by some 300,000 clones; less than 75% of them were singletons. Roughly a tenth of the sample is held by the ten biggest clonotypes. The specimen was memory CD4+ T cells sorted from blood. The sample's cell subset or site label is to be understood as: CD45RA-negative fraction. The source of these receptors is a man aged 25-40 years in good health.

The chain is built from TRBV2 and TRBJ1-2; unclear D gene. Per germline, CDR1 SNHLY and CDR2 FYNNEI. Trimming removed 4 bases at V and 2 bases at J, with 11 bases between. The CDR3 loop spans 14 amino acids. The DNA of the CDR3 is TGTGCCAGCAGTGCCATACCTTTAAACTATGGCTACACCTTC. As protein: CASSAIPLNYGYTF.

The table lists this clone with a count of one. V gene TRBV2 combines with J gene TRBJ1-2; D may be TRBD1 (5 bases). V lost 6 bases and J 4 bases, leaving 15 bases between the germline ends. This CDR3 has 14 residues. Germline assignment: CDR1 SNHLY and CDR2 FYNNEI. CDR3 coding DNA: TGTGCCAGCAGCGCGGGACGGCTGAGCTATGGCTACACCTTC. It specifies CASSAGRLSYGYTF.

Details on this clone: Distinct nucleotide sequences in the sample also encode this CDR3. The chain joins TRBV9 to TRBJ1-3; 12 bases map to TRBD1. This CDR3 has 17 residues. The V segment lost 3 bases and the J segment 2 bases; nucleotides outside the gene matches: 6. Per the germline V gene, CDR1 is SGDLS and CDR2 is YYNGEE. The DNA for the CDR3 is TGTGCCAGCAGCGAAACCGGGACAGGGGGCACTGGAAACACCATATATTTT. Protein sequence: CASSETGTGGTGNTIYF.

This chain links TRBV5-3 with TRBJ2-1, with D maybe TRBD1 (6 bases). TRBV5-3 is an ORF, with its function uncertain. This CDR3 has 16 amino acids. Trimming cost V 4 bases and J 10 bases, with 24 bases left between them. CDR3 nucleotide sequence: TGTGCCAGAAGCACGACAGGTCGACCTCAATCAGGCGAGCAGTTCTTC. It is translated as CARSTTGRPQSGEQFF.

This rearrangement joins TRBV28 to TRBJ2-1, with 7 bases lining up with TRBD1. The trim removed 8 bases at V and 7 bases at J, leaving 14 bases unmatched. The CDR3 covers 15 residues. Germline loops: CDR1 MDHEN, CDR2 SYDVKM. The CDR3 sequence is CASRTGTAWGNEQFF. CDR3 in DNA: TGTGCCAGCCGAACCGGGACAGCTTGGGGGAATGAGCAGTTCTTC.

Comment on this clone: The junction and the germline gene differ at one end; a read error may be behind it. The genes are TRBV19 and TRBJ2-3; weak D call: TRBD2 (5 bases). The CDR3 spans 13 residues. Germline CDR1 is LNHDA and CDR2 is SQIVND (reference sequence). The CDR3 region has the DNA TGTGCCAGTAGTGATCGAGGTCGGGATATGCAGTATTTT. Encoded protein: CASSDRGRDMQYF. Looking up the rest from reference TRBV19 and TRBJ2-3 gives the full variable domain: DGGITQSPKYLFRKEGQNVTLSCEQNLNHDAMYWYRQDPGQGLRLIYYSQIVNDFQKGDIAEGYSVSREKKESFPLTVTSAQKNPTAFYLCASSDRGRDMQYFGPGTRLTVL.

The gene calls are TRBV12-5 and TRBJ1-2, with D perhaps matching TRBD1 (6 bases). V was clipped by 2 bases and J by 7 bases, with 17 bases between them. Per the germline V gene, CDR1 is LGHNT and CDR2 is FRNRAP. This CDR3 contains 15 residues. CDR3 protein: CASGLPTATGRGYTF. The CDR3 DNA reads TGTGCTAGTGGTTTGCCGACAGCCACAGGGCGTGGCTACACCTTC.

CDR3 sequence: CASSLRVTDTQYF. CDR3 nucleotides: TGTGCCAGCAGCTTAAGGGTTACAGATACGCAGTATTTT. The chain recombines TRBV11-3 with TRBJ2-3, with D uncertain. The V end was cut by 2 bases, the J end by 3 bases, with 6 bases between. This CDR3 is built from 13 residues. Germline V gives CDR1 SGHNT, CDR2 YENEEA. The full variable domain, rest sourced from reference TRBV11-3 and TRBJ2-3, is EAGVVQSPRYKIIEKKQPVAFWCNPISGHNTLYWYLQNLGQGPELLIRYENEEAVDDSQLPKDRFSAERLKGVDSTLKIQPAELGDSAVYLCASSLRVTDTQYFGPGTRLTVL.

In its sample, this clone was seen once. CDR3 sequence: CASGGRATEAFF. The CDR3 bases are TGTGCCAGCGGGGGTCGGGCCACTGAAGCTTTCTTT. The rearrangement links TRBV28 to TRBJ1-1; D possibly corresponds to TRBD1 (5 bases). Trimming pared 8 bases from V and 4 bases from J, leaving 11 bases between. The germline gives CDR1 MDHEN, CDR2 SYDVKM. This CDR3 region has 12 residues.

V usage is TRBV6-5 and J usage is TRBJ1-2; TRBD1 might be the D (6 bases). Germline V gene data show CDR1 as MNHEY and CDR2 as SVGAGI. This CDR3 has 13 residues. V shed 7 bases and J shed 5 bases, with 14 bases lying between them. In DNA form, the CDR3 reads TGTGCCAGCAACGACAGGTGGAGTTATGGCTACACCTTC. It yields the protein CASNDRWSYGYTF.

The gene calls are TRBV10-3 and TRBJ2-1; TRBD1 matches 7 bases. The CDR3 length is 16 residues. V was pared by 10 bases and J by 7 bases, with 19 bases of the junction left unmatched. The germline V gene has CDR1 ENHRY and CDR2 SYGVKD. CDR3 DNA: TGTGCCACCACCCCCGAGACAGGGATTTCCAGGAATGAGCAGTTCTTC. Translation gives CATTPETGISRNEQFF.

V usage is TRBV2 and J usage is TRBJ2-3; D is uncertain. The CDR3 sequence is 11 residues long. Trimming removed 6 bases from V and 5 bases from J, with 6 bases in between. Germline CDR1 reads SNHLY; CDR2 reads FYNNEI. The CDR3 sequence: CASSVIDTQYF. The CDR3 nucleotides are TGTGCCAGCAGCGTGATAGATACGCAGTATTTT.

This clone came up many times. This chain links TRBV10-3 with TRBJ2-1; no firm D call. Germline assignment: CDR1 ENHRY and CDR2 SYGVKD. The V end was cut by 6 bases, the J end by 9 bases, with 15 bases between. The CDR3 has 13 amino acids. The CDR3 spells CAIRRPEQGEQFF. The CDR3 DNA follows: TGTGCCATCAGAAGACCTGAGCAAGGTGAGCAGTTCTTC.

The chain couples TRBV28 to TRBJ1-1, with a possible D match to TRBD1 (6 bases). The germline gives CDR1 MDHEN, CDR2 SYDVKM. V shed 6 bases and J shed 1 base, with 15 bases lying between them. The CDR3 extends over 15 amino acids. The CDR3 spells CASSRTGTQNTEAFF. The DNA for the CDR3 is TGTGCCAGCAGCAGGACCGGGACACAGAACACTGAAGCTTTCTTT.

This clone has more than one count but fewer than ten. The rearrangement uses TRBV18 and TRBJ2-7, with D tentatively TRBD2 (6 bases). V shed 3 bases and J shed 6 bases, with 15 bases lying between them. CDR1 and CDR2 from the germline V gene are KGHSH and LQKENI. This CDR3 spans 14 amino acids. The CDR3 nucleotides read TGTGCCAGCTCACCGCAAACGCGGGACTCCGAGCAGTACTTC. Its protein product is CASSPQTRDSEQYF.

This clone was seen only once. The chain has TRBV5-4 and TRBJ1-2; D uncertain. V shed 6 bases and J shed 2 bases, with 14 bases lying between them. Germline lookup yields CDR1 SGHNT and CDR2 YYREEE (reference sequence). The length of the CDR3 is 14 residues. The CDR3 is CASKREDFNYGYTF. The CDR3 DNA follows: TGTGCCAGCAAAAGGGAAGATTTCAACTATGGCTACACCTTC.